This is a list of T cell receptor beta chains from one sample in a study of cytomegalovirus exposure and HLA in healthy donors. This table comes from immunoSEQ multiplex PCR, and its TCRdb copy is limited to in-frame clones, with some not included. The sample has roughly 150,000 clones; about 70% are singletons. The sample consisted of PBMCs. The receptors derive from a male donor in good health and CMV-seronegative. Both conserved end residues are part of each CDR3. Fields, in order: J gene, clone size, V gene, D gene, CDR3 protein, CDR3 DNA. D genes are given only for firm matches. Clone size is given for some rows only: seen once, a few or many times, or a class if the clone is expanded.

TRBJ2-4,.,TRBV9,.,CASSGPGVMGENIQYF,TGTGCCAGCAGCGGCCCAGGGGTAATGGGTGAAAACATTCAGTACTTC
TRBJ2-7,.,TRBV6-5,.,CASSRGSEQYF,TGTGCCAGCTCAAGGGGGAGCGAGCAGTACTTC
TRBJ1-1,.,TRBV28,.,CASSLAATNTEAFF,TGTGCCAGCAGTTTAGCAGCGACGAACACTGAAGCTTTCTTT
TRBJ2-2,few,TRBV7-8,.,CASSPGGGELFF,TGTGCCAGCAGCCCCGGGGGCGGGGAGCTGTTTTTT
TRBJ1-6,.,TRBV10-1,.,CASSETPGRKDSPLHF,TGCGCCAGCAGTGAGACACCGGGAAGGAAGGATTCACCCCTCCACTTT
TRBJ1-5,.,TRBV30,TRBD1,CAWSVQGGQPQHF,TGTGCCTGGAGTGTTCAGGGGGGACAGCCCCAGCATTTT
TRBJ2-3,few,TRBV2,.,CASSPRGGRGTDTQYF,TGTGCCAGCAGTCCTCGAGGGGGTAGGGGCACAGATACGCAGTATTTT
TRBJ1-1,.,TRBV18,.,CASSSLTVEMNTEAFF,TGTGCCAGCTCAAGCTTGACCGTGGAGATGAACACTGAAGCTTTCTTT
TRBJ2-7,.,TRBV7-9,.,CASSPLGGDEQYF,TGTGCCAGCAGCCCCTTAGGGGGAGACGAGCAGTACTTC
TRBJ1-1,.,TRBV7-9,.,CASSQGGGTVNTEAFF,TGTGCCAGCAGCCAAGGGGGGGGAACGGTGAACACTGAAGCTTTCTTT
TRBJ1-3,.,TRBV6-5,.,CASTFRGGNTIYF,TGTGCCAGCACCTTCAGGGGTGGAAACACCATATATTTT
TRBJ1-5,few,TRBV28,TRBD1,CASFRDRGVLGNQPQHF,TGTGCCAGCTTCCGGGACAGGGGGGTTTTAGGCAATCAGCCCCAGCATTTT
TRBJ2-5,once,TRBV28,.,CASSLLFSQETQYF,TGTGCCAGCAGTTTGCTGTTCAGTCAAGAGACCCAGTACTTC
TRBJ2-7,once,TRBV5-3,TRBD2,CARGVPSGITYEQYF,TGTGCCAGAGGAGTGCCTAGCGGGATCACCTACGAGCAGTACTTC
TRBJ2-1,few,TRBV7-9,TRBD2,CASSFDPLAGDLNEQFF,TGTGCCAGCAGCTTTGACCCGCTAGCGGGAGATCTCAATGAGCAGTTCTTC
TRBJ1-2,.,TRBV5-8,TRBD1,CASSLGTGGGYTF,TGTGCCAGCAGCTTGGGGACAGGGGGCGGCTACACCTTC
TRBJ2-7,.,TRBV11-2,.,CASSFEGEEQYF,TGTGCCAGCAGCTTTGAGGGGGAGGAGCAGTACTTC
TRBJ2-1,.,TRBV4-3,.,CASSQVNSYNEQFF,TGCGCCAGCAGCCAAGTGAATAGTTACAATGAGCAGTTCTTC
TRBJ1-2,.,TRBV4-1,.,CASSQLDSGIGHTF,TGCGCCAGCAGCCAATTGGACAGTGGAATTGGCCACACCTTC
TRBJ1-2,.,TRBV7-9,TRBD1,CSSSPLIGTGLGYTF,TGTTCCAGCAGCCCGCTGATCGGGACAGGGTTGGGCTACACCTTC
TRBJ2-1,.,TRBV5-4,.,CASSSRQGGNEQFF,TGTGCCAGCAGCTCACGACAGGGAGGCAATGAGCAGTTCTTC
TRBJ1-2,.,TRBV30,.,CAWNRGGVGGYTF,TGTGCCTGGAACAGAGGAGGGGTCGGAGGCTACACCTTC
TRBJ2-6,.,TRBV5-8,TRBD2,CASSRGGLAGPGGANVLTF,TGTGCCAGCTCCCGAGGGGGACTAGCGGGCCCAGGGGGGGCCAACGTCCTGACTTTC
TRBJ1-2,.,TRBV7-2,TRBD1,CASSLVGQGWGYTF,TGTGCCAGCAGCTTAGTTGGACAGGGGTGGGGCTACACCTTC
TRBJ1-3,.,TRBV18,.,CASSPLKGALSGNTIYF,TGTGCCAGCTCACCACTAAAAGGGGCGCTATCAGGAAACACCATATATTTT
TRBJ2-2,.,TRBV7-3,TRBD1,CASSRGQKNTGELFF,TGTGCCAGCAGCAGGGGACAGAAAAACACCGGGGAGCTGTTTTTT
TRBJ2-7,.,TRBV4-1,TRBD2,CASSQGRFGTSAYEQYF,TGCGCCAGCAGCCAAGGCCGTTTCGGGACTAGTGCCTACGAGCAGTACTTC
TRBJ2-5,.,TRBV7-8,.,CASSLVTGTRRAQYF,TGTGCCAGCAGCTTAGTTACGGGAACCCGAAGGGCCCAGTACTTC